This T cell receptor (beta chain) was identified during a study of ipilimumab plus nivolumab after autologous stem cell transplantation. Study background: The DLBCL cohort had primary refractory and relapsed disease, with 18-month progression-free survival of about 82% and 31%.

Checkpoint therapy with ipilimumab 1 mg/kg began 14 to 28 days after transplant. Dosing: nivolumab 3 mg/kg IV, weeks 1, 4, 7, 10, then every two weeks to week 26. V lost 0 bases to trimming and J lost 2 bases, with 12 bases between them. The CDR3 covers 16 residues. CDR1 is LGHNA, CDR2 YNFKEQ, per germline. About this clone: Its antigen is as yet unknown.

The study, taken as a whole, reports: Per the authors, repertoire, Treg and microbiota data justify further study.

Using immunoSEQ multiplex PCR, the repertoire was profiled, and TCRdb retains in-frame clones only, with some absent. The sample has 15,000 to 20,000 clones, about 81% seen once. The chain combines TRBV4-2 with TRBJ2-3, with TRBD1 as a possible D gene (5 bases). The clonotype comes from a male donor with diffuse large B-cell lymphoma. The sample in question was PBMCs, obtained in a trial of ipilimumab plus nivolumab as post-transplant consolidation. CDR3 region: CASSQERTGSTDTQYF. The CDR3 DNA reads TGTGCCAGCAGCCAAGAAAGAACAGGATCCACAGATACGCAGTATTTT.